This is a list of T cell receptor beta chains from one sample in a study of T cells after yellow fever vaccination. TCRdb fed the 5' RACE reads into MiXCR, producing one record per CDR3 protein. Here the sample spans some 670,000 distinct CDR3 sequences, about 12% being singletons. Sample: PBMCs, taken on the day of the yellow fever booster vaccination. Receptors originate from a man younger than 40 who received the YFV17D yellow fever vaccine. Each CDR3 is given with its conserved first and last residue. A D gene is named only where the DNA matches it firmly. Expanded clones are given a class, and other clones once, few, many or no size at all.

>TRBJ1-3|NA|TRBV7-2|few
CASSQPFLTSTGNTIYF
TGTGCCAGCAGTCAACCGTTCTTAACATCCACTGGAAACACCATATATTTT
>TRBJ2-1|TRBD2|TRBV3-1|few
CASSHQRTSGNEQFF
TGTGCCAGCAGCCACCAACGGACTAGCGGCAATGAGCAGTTCTTC
>TRBJ1-1|NA|TRBV29-1|NA
CSVDAGNTEAFF
TGCAGCGTTGATGCAGGGAACACTGAAGCTTTCTTT
>TRBJ2-1|NA|TRBV7-6|NA
CASSLALSGSNEQFF
TGTGCCAGCAGCTTAGCACTATCCGGGAGCAATGAGCAGTTCTTC
>TRBJ2-5|TRBD2|TRBV20-1|NA
CSARTGLAETQYF
TGCAGTGCTAGGACGGGACTAGCAGAGACCCAGTACTTC
>TRBJ2-7|TRBD1|TRBV20-1|NA
CSARDRGYSYDQYF
TGCAGTGCTAGGGACAGGGGTTACTCCTACGATCAGTACTTC
>TRBJ2-3|NA|TRBV5-1|NA
CASRSGETDTQYF
TGCGCCAGCAGAAGTGGGGAAACAGATACGCAGTATTTT
>TRBJ2-1|TRBD2|TRBV29-1|NA
CSVAGDLTSGSYNEQFF
TGCAGCGTTGCTGGGGACCTGACTAGCGGGAGCTACAATGAGCAGTTCTTC
>TRBJ1-5|NA|TRBV15|NA
CATGTGGMNSNQPQHF
TGTGCCACCGGGACTGGAGGTATGAATAGCAATCAGCCCCAGCATTTT
>TRBJ2-7|TRBD2|TRBV20-1|few
CSARDLVAGAYEQYF
TGCAGTGCTAGAGATCTAGTAGCGGGGGCCTACGAGCAGTACTTC
>TRBJ2-3|TRBD2|TRBV28|many
CASSPRGGGTDTQYF
TGTGCCAGCAGTCCCCGGGGAGGGGGCACAGATACGCAGTATTTT
>TRBJ2-3|TRBD1|TRBV20-1|NA
CSVGQGLRATQYF
TGCAGTGTCGGACAGGGCCTCCGGGCGACGCAGTATTTT
>TRBJ1-3|NA|TRBV18|few
CASSPRRETGPIRDTIYF
TGTGCCAGCTCACCACGTCGCGAGACAGGTCCGATAAGAGACACCATATATTTT
>TRBJ2-3|NA|TRBV20-1|few
CSAELGLDTQYF
TGCAGTGCTGAACTGGGATTGGATACGCAGTATTTT
>TRBJ2-2|NA|TRBV7-2|NA
CASNDRSGELFF
TGTGCCAGCAACGATCGTTCCGGGGAGCTGTTTTTT
>TRBJ2-7|NA|TRBV20-1|few
CSAAPPEAEQYF
TGCAGTGCTGCCCCCCCGGAAGCCGAGCAGTACTTC
>TRBJ2-7|NA|TRBV28|NA
CASSLYGGGIYEQYF
TGTGCCAGCAGTTTATACGGAGGGGGCATATACGAGCAGTACTTC
>TRBJ2-3|TRBD2|TRBV7-9|NA
CASSLGASGRSTDTQYF
TGTGCCAGCAGCTTAGGGGCTAGCGGGAGGTCTACAGATACGCAGTATTTT
>TRBJ2-1|TRBD2|TRBV20-1|many
CSAGQAGSYNNEQFF
TGCAGTGCCGGACAAGCGGGATCTTACAACAATGAGCAGTTCTTC
>TRBJ2-7|TRBD1|TRBV20-1|many
CSAVGQGKHEQYF
TGCAGTGCTGTGGGACAGGGGAAGCACGAGCAGTACTTC
>TRBJ2-3|NA|TRBV6-5|few
CASNQGSLPDTQYF
TGTGCCAGCAACCAGGGCTCCCTCCCAGATACGCAGTATTTT
>TRBJ2-7|TRBD2|TRBV19|few
CASSIGLAESYEQYF
TGTGCCAGTAGTATCGGGCTAGCGGAGTCCTACGAGCAGTACTTC
>TRBJ2-6|NA|TRBV4-3|NA
CASSQAQSARSGANVLTF
TGCGCCAGCAGCCAAGCTCAGAGCGCCCGGTCTGGGGCCAACGTCCTGACTTTC
>TRBJ2-1|NA|TRBV9|many
CASSVGGTGNEQFF
TGTGCCAGCAGCGTAGGCGGAACTGGCAATGAGCAGTTCTTC
>TRBJ2-4|NA|TRBV15|many
CATSRDHKGGAKNIQYF
TGTGCCACCAGCAGAGATCACAAGGGGGGAGCCAAAAACATTCAGTACTTC
>TRBJ2-2|TRBD1|TRBV29-1|NA
CSVGDRQTGELFF
TGCAGCGTGGGGGACAGACAAACCGGGGAGCTGTTTTTT
>TRBJ2-7|NA|TRBV6-1|few
CASKLGADYEQYF
TGTGCCAGCAAATTAGGGGCCGACTACGAGCAGTACTTC
>TRBJ2-1|NA|TRBV7-9|many
CASSLTNHSYNEQFF
TGTGCCAGCAGCCTGACTAACCACTCCTACAATGAGCAGTTCTTC
>TRBJ2-3|TRBD1|TRBV5-1|many
CASSNRGVTDTQYF
TGCGCCAGCAGCAACAGGGGGGTCACAGATACGCAGTATTTT
>TRBJ2-3|NA|TRBV20-1|NA
CSATDRRVTDTQYF
TGCAGTGCCACAGACCGTCGGGTAACAGATACGCAGTATTTT
>TRBJ2-3|NA|TRBV5-1|few
CASSLGSFFWGTDTQYF
TGCGCCAGCAGCTTGGGGAGCTTCTTCTGGGGGACAGATACGCAGTATTTT
>TRBJ1-5|NA|TRBV20-1|few
CSARGGGNQPQHF
TGCAGTGCTAGGGGCGGGGGCAATCAGCCCCAGCATTTT
>TRBJ2-7|NA|TRBV7-3|few
CASSPTGGRVEQYF
TGTGCCAGCAGCCCAACGGGCGGCCGGGTTGAGCAGTACTTC
>TRBJ2-1|TRBD1|TRBV12-3/TRBV12-4|NA
CASSWAGGYYNEQFF
TGTGCCAGCAGTTGGGCAGGGGGCTACTACAATGAGCAGTTCTTC
>TRBJ2-2|TRBD2|TRBV4-3|few
CASSQDLRTSGANTGELFF
TGCGCCAGCAGCCAAGATCTTAGGACTAGCGGGGCGAACACCGGGGAGCTGTTTTTT
>TRBJ2-2|NA|TRBV6-2/TRBV6-3|many
CASSSTSPGELFF
TGTGCCAGCAGCTCGACCTCCCCCGGGGAGCTGTTTTTT
>TRBJ2-7|NA|TRBV20-1|NA
CRDCGASEQYF
TGCCGCGATTGCGGGGCCAGCGAGCAGTACTTC
>TRBJ2-7|TRBD2|TRBV7-2|few
CASSPRGSSGNYEQYF
TGTGCCAGCAGCCCCCGCGGGTCTAGCGGGAATTACGAGCAGTACTTC
>TRBJ2-7|NA|TRBV27|NA
CASSFDSYYEQYF
TGTGCCAGCAGTTTTGACAGTTACTACGAGCAGTACTTC
>TRBJ2-3|TRBD2|TRBV7-9|few
CASSSMTSGNTDTQYF
TGTGCCAGCAGCTCCATGACTAGCGGGAACACAGATACGCAGTATTTT
>TRBJ1-5|NA|TRBV20-1|few
CSARAGTVDQPQHF
TGCAGTGCCAGAGCCGGGACTGTTGATCAGCCCCAGCATTTT
>TRBJ2-1|TRBD2|TRBV5-1|few
CASIGTSGRANEQFF
TGCGCCAGCATTGGAACTAGCGGGAGAGCGAATGAGCAGTTCTTC
>TRBJ2-1|TRBD1|TRBV7-3|few
CASSLTGTGSGEQFF
TGTGCCAGCAGCTTAACAGGGACAGGGAGCGGTGAGCAGTTCTTC
>TRBJ2-7|NA|TRBV20-1|NA
CSAPVGPGRSYEQYF
TGCAGTGCCCCGGTGGGACCGGGGCGATCCTACGAGCAGTACTTC
>TRBJ1-4|NA|TRBV20-1|few
CSARTLQDEKLFF
TGCAGTGCTAGGACCCTACAAGATGAAAAACTGTTTTTT
>TRBJ2-1|NA|TRBV29-1|NA
CSVLPRGPSVNEQFF
TGCAGCGTTTTGCCCAGGGGCCCTAGCGTCAATGAGCAGTTCTTC
>TRBJ2-7|NA|TRBV30|NA
CAWSVGYEQYF
TGTGCCTGGAGTGTGGGCTACGAGCAGTACTTC
>TRBJ1-1|TRBD1|TRBV10-3|NA
CAITQGVNTEAFF
TGTGCCATCACACAGGGGGTGAACACTGAAGCTTTCTTT
>TRBJ2-1|TRBD2|TRBV6-2/TRBV6-3|few
CASKRPTSGVRNEQFF
TGTGCCAGCAAACGCCCTACTAGCGGGGTTCGTAATGAGCAGTTCTTC
>TRBJ2-4|NA|TRBV29-1|many
CSVAGLLAKNIQYF
TGCAGCGTTGCGGGGCTTTTAGCCAAAAACATTCAGTACTTC